The clone carrying this T cell receptor (beta chain) was picked up many times. Its antigen is not identified. This sample is drawn from a study of T cells after yellow fever vaccination. The CDR3 has 16 amino acids. Germline CDR1 and CDR2: SEHNR and FQNEAQ (reference sequence). The V gene end was trimmed by 7 bases and the J gene end by 3 bases; junction bases not matched to a gene: 10. General study findings and limits: It was a weaker secondary response, yet one that peaked faster, at day 5 versus 15. Post-booster samples contained most primary-vaccination clones (around 95% CD4, approximately 88% CD8).

From the 5' RACE reads, TCRdb called clonotypes with MiXCR, one entry per CDR3 protein. In the table there are 250,000 to 400,000 distinct CDR3 sequences, over 3.5% of which are singletons. Source: PBMCs, taken 5 days after the yellow fever booster vaccination. The V and J genes are TRBV7-9 and TRBJ1-5, with TRBD1 matching over 9 bases. The TCR comes from a man between 18 and 35 years old who received the YFV17D yellow fever vaccine. This CDR3 reads CASTKTGGHNNQPQHF. The CDR3, as DNA: TGTGCCAGCACCAAGACAGGGGGACATAACAATCAGCCCCAGCATTTT.